Listed here are 25 T cell receptor beta chains from one sample, sequenced in a study of monozygotic twins with inflammatory bowel disease. No DNA is given; TCRdb re-called the 5' RACE reads and lists each CDR3 protein once. The repertoire shows some 330,000 distinct CDR3 sequences; the top ten hold approximately 5.9%. Source material: blood. The source of these receptors is a human donor with ulcerative colitis or Crohn's disease, or a healthy co-twin of an affected twin (not recorded which).

The chain couples TRBV11-2 to TRBJ1-1; TCRdb selects TRBD1, and the lack of DNA leaves this call unchecked. Germline V CDR1 and CDR2: SGHAT, FQNNGV. The CDR3 is 12 amino acids. The CDR3 loop is CASSGGHTEAFF.

V and J are TRBV4-3 and TRBJ2-3. Per germline, CDR1 LGHNA and CDR2 YSLEER. CDR3 size: 15 residues. CDR3: CASSWTGSSTDTQYF.

The CDR3 loop reads CASSYFSGISYNEQFF. The V gene is TRBV7-8, the J gene TRBJ2-1; TCRdb designates TRBD2, a call that cannot be tested without DNA. Germline CDR1 and CDR2: SGHVS and FQNEAQ. The CDR3 contains 16 residues.

V usage is TRBV7-9 and J usage is TRBJ1-1; TCRdb reports TRBD1, a call that lacks DNA to check it against. Looked up from germline, CDR1 is SEHNR and CDR2 is FQNEAQ (reference sequence). The CDR3 is 13 amino acids. This CDR3 is CASSQTGGSEAFF. Based on the CDR3 plus reference TRBV7-9 and TRBJ1-1, the full variable domain is DTGVSQNPRHKITKRGQNVTFRCDPISEHNRLYWYRQTLGQGPEFLTYFQNEAQLEKSRLLSDRFSAERPKGSFSTLEIQRTEQGDSAMYLCASSQTGGSEAFFGQGTRLTVV.

The V gene is TRBV28, the J gene TRBJ2-1; the TCRdb call, TRBD1, lacks DNA for checking. CDR1 MDHEN and CDR2 SYDVKM come from the germline V gene. The CDR3 has 12 residues. CDR3 sequence reads: CASRGTNNEQFF.

This chain links TRBV5-5 with TRBJ1-2. CDR1 and CDR2 (germline): SGHKS, YYEKEE (reference sequence). The CDR3 is 15 residues long. The CDR3 loop reads CASSLWTLLNYGYTF.

The chain joins TRBV7-8 to TRBJ1-1. The CDR3 is 13 amino acids. The germline gives CDR1 SGHVS, CDR2 FQNEAQ. CDR3: CASSLAGSPEAFF.

V is TRBV3-1 and J is TRBJ2-7; checking the TCRdb D call of TRBD1 is not possible without DNA. This CDR3 region has 14 residues. Germline V gene data show CDR1 as LGHDT and CDR2 as YNNKEL (reference sequence). CDR3 in amino acids: CASSLGTVPYEQYF.

The chain joins TRBV6-2 or TRBV6-3 to TRBJ2-7. The CDR3 is 12 amino acids. Germline V gives CDR1 MNHEY, CDR2 SVGEGT. The CDR3: CASSSSHSEQYF.

The chain carries TRBV2 and TRBJ1-1. The CDR3 loop spans 15 amino acids. Per the germline V gene, CDR1 is SNHLY and CDR2 is FYNNEI. The CDR3 here is CASSEEGGVYTEAFF.

The rearrangement joins TRBV6-1 to TRBJ1-1; TCRdb's D call, TRBD1, is unchecked because there is no DNA. The CDR3 sequence is 16 residues long. Germline CDR1 MNHNS, CDR2 SASEGT. The CDR3 here is CASSPPGQGASTEAFF.

The chain is built from TRBV19 and TRBJ1-5. Per germline, CDR1 LNHDA and CDR2 SQIVND (reference sequence). The CDR3 sequence is 14 residues long. CDR3 in amino acids: CASSIFSPNQPQHF.

This sequence joins TRBV28 and TRBJ2-3; the D call of TRBD1 rests on TCRdb alone, since no DNA is present to check it. The germline CDR1 and CDR2 sequences are MDHEN and SYDVKM. The CDR3 is 14 amino acids. The CDR3 loop reads CASQTGGRTDTQYF.

The chain uses TRBV18 and TRBJ1-1; the D gene TCRdb calls, TRBD1, cannot be checked with no DNA. This CDR3 spans 15 amino acids. Germline V gene sequence: CDR1 KGHSH, CDR2 LQKENI. CDR3: CASSLQDRGNTEAFF.

The genes are TRBV20-1 and TRBJ2-7; TCRdb gives TRBD2 as the D gene, but with no DNA this cannot be confirmed. The V gene's germline CDR1 is DFQATT and CDR2 SNEGSKA (reference sequence). This CDR3 spans 14 amino acids. The CDR3 sequence is CSASFQGGLAGQYF.

This chain joins TRBV10-3 and TRBJ2-2; the D gene TCRdb calls, TRBD1, cannot be checked with no DNA. The CDR3 totals 17 residues. Germline V lookup: CDR1 ENHRY, CDR2 SYGVKD. The CDR3 here is CAINRDLQPTNTGELFF.

The chain recombines TRBV6-1 with TRBJ2-7; TCRdb's D call, TRBD2, is unchecked because there is no DNA. The germline CDR1 and CDR2 sequences are MNHNS and SASEGT. The CDR3 has 14 amino acids. The CDR3 here is CASSDGTYSYEQYF.

This clonotype counts as large (0.1 to 1%) by frequency. The chain is built from TRBV9 and TRBJ1-1. Germline CDR1 reads SGDLS; CDR2 reads YYNGEE. The CDR3 consists of 14 residues. The CDR3 region is CASSVGGQATEAFF.

This chain uses TRBV4-3 with TRBJ2-3. This CDR3 contains 13 residues. Germline V lookup: CDR1 LGHNA, CDR2 YSLEER. CDR3 residues: CASSQVTTDTQYF.

The rearrangement uses TRBV5-6 and TRBJ1-6; absent DNA, TCRdb's TRBD1 call cannot be checked. The CDR3 runs to 15 residues. CDR1 is SGHDT, CDR2 YYEEEE, per germline. The CDR3 here is CASSLNMWQGEPLHF.

V is TRBV20-1 and J is TRBJ1-1; TCRdb indicates TRBD1, and absent DNA this call remains unverified. In germline, CDR1 is DFQATT, CDR2 SNEGSKA (reference sequence). The CDR3 is made up of 14 amino acids. The CDR3 here is CSASTKRPGTEAFF.

The chain uses TRBV7-6 and TRBJ2-1; absent DNA, TCRdb's TRBD1 call cannot be checked. The CDR3 loop spans 15 amino acids. Germline V gene data show CDR1 as SGHVS and CDR2 as FNYEAQ. CDR3 region: CASSLLDRAGDEQFF.

The CDR3 is CASSLGGANTGELFF. The chain combines TRBV5-1 with TRBJ2-2; TCRdb lists TRBD1, though no DNA is available to test this call. CDR3 length: 15 residues. CDR1 and CDR2 from the germline V gene are SGHRS and YFSETQ.

V and J are TRBV4-2 and TRBJ2-3. The CDR3 is 13 residues long. Germline loops: CDR1 LGHNA, CDR2 YNFKEQ. Here the CDR3 reads CASSQDEVDTQYF.

The chain's CDR3 is CASGLGLADQETQYF. The chain is built from TRBV12-5 and TRBJ2-5; TCRdb selects TRBD2, and the lack of DNA leaves this call unchecked. Germline assignment: CDR1 LGHNT and CDR2 FRNRAP. The CDR3 spans 15 residues. Looking up the rest from reference TRBV12-5 and TRBJ2-5 gives the full variable domain: DARVTQTPRHKVTEMGQEVTMRCQPILGHNTVFWYRQTMMQGLELLAYFRNRAPLDDSGMPKDRFSAEMPDATLATLKIQPSEPRDSAVYFCASGLGLADQETQYFGPGTRLLVL.